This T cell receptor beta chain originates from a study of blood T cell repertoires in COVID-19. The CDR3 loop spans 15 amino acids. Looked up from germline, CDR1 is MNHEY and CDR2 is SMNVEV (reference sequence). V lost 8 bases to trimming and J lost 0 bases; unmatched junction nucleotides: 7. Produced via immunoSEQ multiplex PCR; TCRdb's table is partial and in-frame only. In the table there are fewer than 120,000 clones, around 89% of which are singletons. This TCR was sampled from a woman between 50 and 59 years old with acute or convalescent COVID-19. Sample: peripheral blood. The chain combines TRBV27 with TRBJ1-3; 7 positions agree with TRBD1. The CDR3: CASRRGPASGNTIYF. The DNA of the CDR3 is TGTGCCAGCCGGAGGGGGCCCGCCTCTGGAAACACCATATATTTT.